A single sample gave rise to the 31 T cell receptor beta chains below, sequenced in a study of read filtering for tumor transcriptome and immune sequencing (dated by TCRdb to between 2020 and 2021). The reads were generated on an Illumina HiSeq 4000. TCR libraries were constructed from 350 to 400 ng RNA using the Immunoverse kit, and molecular barcoded adaptors covering alpha/delta and beta/gamma chains were employed. TCRdb applied fastp at Q25 and MiXCR to the public reads, then kept only in-frame beta chains. CDR3 protein sequences are deduplicated, and each keeps its most common genes and DNA. A total of roughly 56,000 distinct CDR3 sequences appear in this sample, about 21% of them only once. The top ten hold 11% to 15% of the sample. The sample comprised a population of CD138-negative cells sorted from bone marrow. The sample's cell subset or site, from its label and the paper: bone marrow mononuclear cells depleted of CD138+ plasma/myeloma cells by negative magnetic selection. The receptors derive from a donor aged 40 or older with multiple myeloma.

This clonotype was picked up many times. The chain employs TRBV7-8 and TRBJ1-1; D perhaps matches TRBD1 (5 bases). Trimming removed 5 bases from V and 0 bases from J, with 16 bases in between. This CDR3 is 16 amino acids long. Germline V gene lookup returns CDR1 SGHVS and CDR2 FQNEAQ. CDR3 bases: TGTGCCAGCAGCCGTACAGGAGTTGCCATGAACACTGAAGCTTTCTTT. Its protein product is CASSRTGVAMNTEAFF.

There are many counts of this clonotype. This chain uses TRBV28 with TRBJ1-4; tentative D call: TRBD1 (6 bases). V dropped 7 bases and J dropped 6 bases, with 9 bases sitting between them. The CDR3 sequence is 12 residues long. Looked up from germline, CDR1 is MDHEN and CDR2 is SYDVKM. CDR3 in DNA: TGTGCCAGCACGGACAGCTATGAAAAACTGTTTTTT. It is translated as CASTDSYEKLFF.

This clonotype was recorded at least ten times. The rearrangement links TRBV5-1 to TRBJ2-2; a weak D match, TRBD1 (5 bases). The V gene lost 0 bases and the J gene lost 0 bases, with 9 bases spanning the gap. CDR1 and CDR2 from the germline V gene are SGHRS and YFSETQ. The CDR3 has 16 residues. This CDR3 reads CASSLAAGTNTGELFF. The CDR3 DNA reads TGCGCCAGCAGCTTGGCGGCAGGGACGAACACCGGGGAGCTGTTTTTT.

As to this clonotype: It may be a read error: a sequence one base away is much more abundant. The rearrangement links TRBV28 to TRBJ1-5; D unresolved. Trimming shortened V by 6 bases and J by 5 bases, and 14 bases separated the two germline ends. Germline assignment: CDR1 MDHEN and CDR2 SYDVKM. The CDR3 is 14 residues long. The CDR3: CASRWPTAYQPQHF. CDR3 DNA: TGTGCCAGCAGGTGGCCGACCGCCTATCAGCCCCAGCATTTT.

Notes on this clonotype: A much larger clonotype is one base distant, so this may be a read error. No conserved phenylalanine or tryptophan is present at the end of the CDR3, so a read error is the likely explanation. The rearrangement uses TRBV10-3 and TRBJ2-3; D not resolved. Germline CDR1 reads ENHRY; CDR2 reads SYGVKD. The V and J ends lost 6 bases and 6 bases respectively, with 10 bases between them. This CDR3 has 12 residues. The CDR3 is CAIRDPADTQYS. DNA of the CDR3: TGTGCCATCAGGGACCCTGCGGATACGCAGTATTCT.

This clonotype was counted many times. This chain joins TRBV6-5 and TRBJ1-1; 7 nucleotides agree with TRBD1. This CDR3 comprises 14 residues. The germline gives CDR1 MNHEY, CDR2 SVGAGI. Unmatched junction bases numbered 5, after V lost 5 bases and J lost 2 bases. The CDR3 loop reads CASSRDSLNTEAFF. The CDR3 DNA is TGTGCCAGCAGTCGGGACAGCCTAAACACTGAAGCTTTCTTT.

The chain is built from TRBV6-1 and TRBJ1-5, with a possible D match to TRBD1 (6 bases). This CDR3 is built from 13 residues. Germline CDR1 is MNHNS and CDR2 is SASEGT. Trimming cost V 6 bases and J 11 bases, with 17 bases left between them. This CDR3 is CASRGTPFQAQHF. In nucleotides, the CDR3 is TGTGCCAGCAGAGGGACACCCTTCCAGGCCCAGCATTTT.

This clonotype appeared many times. This sequence joins TRBV7-9 and TRBJ1-1, with D possibly being TRBD1 (6 bases). Trimming removed 5 bases at V and 4 bases at J, with 17 bases between. CDR3 length: 15 residues. CDR1 and CDR2 (germline): SEHNR, FQNEAQ (reference sequence). The CDR3 reads CASSPRGGGSTEAFF. CDR3 DNA: TGTGCCAGCAGCCCACGGGGGGGCGGTAGCACTGAAGCTTTCTTT.

This clonotype was counted ten times or more. This chain links TRBV4-2 with TRBJ2-1; 7 bases agree with TRBD1. Per the germline V gene, CDR1 is LGHNA and CDR2 is YNFKEQ. The CDR3 is made up of 13 amino acids. The J segment lost 9 bases and the V segment lost 4 bases, leaving 6 bases of the junction unmatched. The CDR3 reads CASSPVTGSEQFF. CDR3 in DNA: TGTGCCAGCAGCCCAGTGACAGGGAGTGAGCAGTTCTTC.

This clonotype was detected many times. The V and J genes are TRBV7-6 and TRBJ2-2; D is perhaps TRBD2 (5 bases). The CDR3 sequence is 17 residues long. V was pared by 0 bases and J by 6 bases, with 17 bases between. CDR1 and CDR2 from the germline V gene are SGHVS and FNYEAQ. The CDR3 loop reads CASSLAGGSTLSGELFF. The CDR3 DNA sequence: TGTGCCAGCAGCTTAGCCGGCGGGTCTACCCTTTCCGGGGAGCTGTTTTTT. Combining the CDR3 with reference TRBV7-6 and TRBJ2-2 gives the whole variable domain GAGVSQSPRYKVTKRGQDVALRCDPISGHVSLYWYRQALGQGPEFLTYFNYEAQQDKSGLPNDRFSAERPEGSISTLTIQRTEQRDSAMYRCASSLAGGSTLSGELFFGEGSRLTVL.

The genes are TRBV5-1 and TRBJ2-2; no firm D call. V lost 0 bases and J lost 3, with 12 bases in between. CDR3 length: 16 amino acids. Germline assignment: CDR1 SGHRS and CDR2 YFSETQ. The CDR3 protein is CASSLAKGSDTGELFF. The CDR3 region has the DNA TGCGCCAGCAGCTTGGCCAAGGGTTCGGACACCGGGGAGCTGTTTTTT.

This clonotype has a handful of counts. The rearrangement links TRBV20-1 to TRBJ2-3; the match to TRBD1 covers 7 bases. The CDR3 totals 14 residues. Per germline, CDR1 DFQATT and CDR2 SNEGSKA (reference sequence). J was trimmed by 0 bases and V by 3 bases; bases with no gene match: 3. The chain's CDR3 is CSASRGGSTDTQYF. The CDR3 DNA reads TGCAGTGCTAGCCGAGGGGGCAGCACAGATACGCAGTATTTT.

The chain uses TRBV5-5 and TRBJ1-1; 8 bases align to TRBD1. Unmatched junction bases numbered 15, after V lost 3 bases and J lost 11 bases. Germline V gives CDR1 SGHKS, CDR2 YYEKEE (reference sequence). This CDR3 has 15 residues. As DNA, the CDR3 is TGTGCCAGCAGCTCGCTCCCGAACCAGGGGGCGAGGGCTTTCTTT. This codes for CASSSLPNQGARAFF.

This clonotype was seen once. This sequence may be a read error, since a much larger clone differs from it by one base. This chain links TRBV7-9 with TRBJ2-1; D call uncertain. The CDR3 is made up of 13 amino acids. Germline CDR1 SEHNR, CDR2 FQNEAQ (reference sequence). Here the CDR3 reads CASSLELFHERFF. The CDR3 DNA reads TGTGCCAGCAGCTTAGAACTTTTCCATGAGCGGTTCTTC.

This clonotype was seen many times. The CDR3 spells CSASSGRQSADTQYF. The CDR3 DNA sequence: TGCAGTGCGTCTAGCGGACGCCAATCTGCAGATACGCAGTATTTT. The chain couples TRBV20-1 to TRBJ2-3; 7 positions match TRBD2. The J segment lost 4 bases and the V segment lost 6 bases, leaving 13 bases of the junction unmatched. The germline CDR1 and CDR2 sequences are DFQATT and SNEGSKA (reference sequence). The CDR3 has 15 amino acids.

This clonotype was detected ten times or more. This chain connects TRBV7-2 to TRBJ2-3; no reliable D call. V lost 4 bases and J lost 8, with 13 bases in between. CDR1 is SGHTA, CDR2 FQGNSA, per germline. The CDR3 runs to 13 residues. In DNA, the CDR3 is TGTGCCAGCAGCTACGAGAGTTTGGGTACGCAGTATTTT. Protein product: CASSYESLGTQYF.

The table lists this clonotype with many counts. The rearrangement links TRBV2 to TRBJ1-6; D uncertain. V shed 4 bases and J shed 3 bases, with 13 bases lying between them. Germline lookup yields CDR1 SNHLY and CDR2 FYNNEI. This CDR3 comprises 16 residues. Written as DNA, the CDR3 is TGTGCCAGCAGTGCAGGAATAGACCACTATAATTCACCCCTCCACTTT. Amino acids: CASSAGIDHYNSPLHF. The full variable domain, its missing parts supplied by reference TRBV2 and TRBJ1-6, is EPEVTQTPSHQVTQMGQEVILRCVPISNHLYFYWYRQILGQKVEFLVSFYNNEISEKSEIFDDQFSVERPDGSNFTLKIRSTKLEDSAMYFCASSAGIDHYNSPLHFGNGTRLTVT.

This clonotype is classed as medium-sized. The rearrangement links TRBV7-3 to TRBJ2-5, with 11 bases lining up with TRBD2. Germline V gene lookup returns CDR1 SGHTA and CDR2 FQGTGA. CDR3 size: 15 residues. Trimming at V came to 2 bases and at J to 5 bases, leaving 4 bases not matched to a gene. The CDR3 DNA follows: TGTGCCAGCAGCTTAGCTAGCGGGGGGTATGAGACCCAGTACTTC. Translating it yields CASSLASGGYETQYF. Full variable domain (outside the CDR3, taken from reference TRBV7-3 and TRBJ2-5): GAGVSQTPSNKVTEKGKYVELRCDPISGHTALYWYRQSLGQGPEFLIYFQGTGAADDSGLPNDRFFAVRPEGSVSTLKIQRTERGDSAVYLCASSLASGGYETQYFGPGTRLLVL.

This clonotype has at least ten counts. V gene TRBV12-3 or TRBV12-4 combines with J gene TRBJ2-5; 12 nucleotides match TRBD1. CDR3 size: 14 residues. V shed 5 bases and J 5 bases; nucleotides not matched to a gene: 3. The CDR3 DNA reads as TGTGCCAGCAGTGGGACAGGGGGCGGCGAGACCCAGTACTTC. Its translation is CASSGTGGGETQYF.

By share, this clonotype counts as medium-sized. This chain links TRBV23-1 with TRBJ2-1; possible D gene TRBD1, 5 bases. TRBV23-1 is filed as an ORF, its function uncertain. The CDR3 is made up of 18 amino acids. V gave up 2 bases and J gave up 8 bases, with 25 bases separating them. Here the CDR3 reads CASSQVARQRGFIHEQFF. In DNA form, the CDR3 reads TGCGCCAGCAGTCAAGTCGCCCGACAAAGGGGATTCATCCATGAGCAGTTCTTC.

This clonotype was counted many times. The chain employs TRBV7-3 and TRBJ2-1; possibly TRBD2 for D (7 bases). V dropped 5 bases and J dropped 10 bases, with 24 bases sitting between them. This CDR3 is built from 16 residues. From germline, CDR1 is SGHTA and CDR2 FQGTGA. In DNA, the CDR3 is TGTGCCAGCAGCCCTAGAGGACTAGTGGGGGCTGGGGAGCAGTTCTTC. It translates to CASSPRGLVGAGEQFF.

This clonotype has at least ten counts. This chain uses TRBV11-2 with TRBJ1-4, with a tentative D call TRBD1 (5 bases). Germline lookup yields CDR1 SGHAT and CDR2 FQNNGV. The CDR3 spans 15 residues. Trimming removed 5 bases at V and 3 bases at J, with 13 bases between. The CDR3 nucleotides read TGTGCCAGCAGCCCCCCCGGGACGGCTAATGAAAAACTGTTTTTT. This translates into CASSPPGTANEKLFF.

This clonotype was seen repeatedly, ten times or more. This rearrangement joins TRBV12-3 or TRBV12-4 to TRBJ2-5, with a weak D call TRBD2 (5 bases). The CDR3 has 15 amino acids. Trimming stripped 5 bases from V and 5 bases from J, with 18 bases between. The CDR3 loop reads CASSPLGGLGETQYF. In nucleotides, the CDR3 is TGTGCCAGCAGTCCTCTAGGAGGACTTGGCGAGACCCAGTACTTC.

Many counts were recorded for this clonotype. The chain carries TRBV12-3 or TRBV12-4 and TRBJ1-6, with D possibly being TRBD1 (5 bases). The V end was cut by 7 bases, the J end by 8 bases, with 15 bases between. The CDR3 loop spans 14 amino acids. The DNA of the CDR3 is TGTGCCAGCACCTCCTTGGCCAGGGATTCACCCCTCCACTTT. Protein sequence: CASTSLARDSPLHF.

This clonotype has at least ten counts. V gene TRBV6-2 or TRBV6-3 combines with J gene TRBJ1-1, with a possible D match to TRBD1 (5 bases). V shed 0 bases and J shed 4 bases, with 9 bases lying between them. CDR3 length equals 14 residues. The germline gives CDR1 MNHEY, CDR2 SVGEGT. The CDR3, as DNA: TGTGCCAGCAGTTACTCGCCAGGGCGCACTGAAGCTTTCTTT. This sequence encodes CASSYSPGRTEAFF.

This clonotype was counted at least ten times. The V and J genes are TRBV6-4 and TRBJ2-2, with 9 bases fitting TRBD1. J lost 7 bases, V lost 2 bases, and 5 bases had no gene match. CDR3 length: 15 residues. Germline values: CDR1 MRHNA, CDR2 SNTAGT. CDR3: CASSDEGQGIGELFF. The CDR3 DNA reads as TGTGCCAGCAGTGACGAAGGACAGGGGATCGGGGAGCTGTTTTTT.

Here the CDR3 reads CASSPGLAGTEQYF. In DNA form, the CDR3 reads TGTGCCAGCAGCCCCGGACTAGCGGGAACCGAGCAGTACTTC. The gene calls are TRBV11-2 and TRBJ2-7; TRBD2 matches at 12 bases. The length of the CDR3 is 14 residues. Germline loops: CDR1 SGHAT, CDR2 FQNNGV. With V trimmed by 5 bases and J by 6 bases, 5 bases remained unmatched.

The V and J genes are TRBV5-4 and TRBJ1-1; D possibly corresponds to TRBD1 (5 bases). CDR1 SGHNT and CDR2 YYREEE come from the germline V gene (reference sequence). The CDR3 runs 15 residues. V was pared by 2 bases and J by 5 bases, with 16 bases between. The CDR3 spells CASSFGQGLATEAFF. The CDR3 DNA is TGTGCCAGCAGCTTTGGCCAGGGTTTGGCGACTGAAGCTTTCTTT.

The J gene is TRBJ2-3, the V gene TRBV20-1; 8 bases are shared with TRBD2. This CDR3 has 14 amino acids. With 4 bases clipped from V and 4 bases from J, the junction kept 7 bases outside the gene matches. CDR1 is DFQATT and CDR2 is SNEGSKA in the germline V gene (reference sequence). CDR3 nucleotide sequence: TGCAGTGCTATAATGGGACTAGTAGCAGATACGCAGTATTTT. This sequence encodes CSAIMGLVADTQYF.

There are many counts of this clonotype. The gene calls are TRBV29-1 and TRBJ2-1; 7 nucleotides line up with TRBD2. J lost 3 bases, V lost 4 bases, and 0 bases had no gene match. Germline V gene lookup returns CDR1 SQVTM and CDR2 ANQGSEA. The CDR3 runs 12 residues. CDR3 sequence reads: CSVGGGYNEQFF. CDR3 DNA: TGCAGCGTTGGGGGGGGCTACAATGAGCAGTTCTTC.

In its sample, this clonotype was seen many times. The chain recombines TRBV28 with TRBJ2-3; D is unresolved. V lost 3 bases and J 2 bases, leaving 12 bases between the germline ends. The CDR3 is 15 residues long. Germline CDR1 is MDHEN and CDR2 is SYDVKM. The CDR3 region has the DNA TGTGCCAGCAGTTTTACGGGTCAGCACACAGATACGCAGTATTTT. It yields the protein CASSFTGQHTDTQYF. Looking up the rest from reference TRBV28 and TRBJ2-3 gives the full variable domain: DVKVTQSSRYLVKRTGEKVFLECVQDMDHENMFWYRQDPGLGLRLIYFSYDVKMKEKGDIPEGYSVSREKKERFSLILESASTNQTSMYLCASSFTGQHTDTQYFGPGTRLTVL.